Following are 27 T cell receptor beta chains from one sample sequenced in a study of CD4 T cells in relation to SARS-CoV-2 and coronaviruses. These TCRs are of unknown antigen specificity. Clones were sequenced by immunoSEQ multiplex PCR, and TCRdb holds only the in-frame ones, with some missing. The sample records tens of thousands of clones, over 75% being singletons. Input material: naive CD4+ T cells from PBMCs, cultured in vitro. Subset defined: naive CD4+ T cells isolated by negative enrichment. The receptors were sampled from an adult with COVID-19.

This chain links TRBV4-1 with TRBJ2-7; perhaps TRBD1 as D (6 bases). Germline-derived CDR1 and CDR2 are MGHRA and YSYEKL. Trimming cost V 1 base and J 7 bases, with 14 bases left between them. CDR3 length: 14 residues. The CDR3: CASSQGGGLGEQYF. DNA of the CDR3: TGCGCCAGCAGCCAAGGTGGGGGCCTCGGGGAGCAGTACTTC.

This clone was recorded once. The chain joins TRBV19 to TRBJ2-2; TRBD2 is a possible D gene (6 bases). Germline V lookup: CDR1 LNHDA, CDR2 SQIVND (reference sequence). CDR3 length: 15 amino acids. Trimming removed 6 bases at V and 0 bases at J, with 11 bases between. CDR3: CASRIGGANTGELFF. The CDR3 DNA sequence: TGTGCCAGTAGGATCGGAGGGGCGAACACCGGGGAGCTGTTTTTT.

The rearrangement joins TRBV24-1 to TRBJ2-1; a possible D gene is TRBD1 (7 bases). Per germline, CDR1 KGHDR and CDR2 SFDVKD. Trimming left V 9 bases short and J 1 base short, with 21 bases between. This CDR3 comprises 17 residues. The CDR3 nucleotides are TGTGCCACCGAGGGGGCTGCGGGACAGAGTTCCTACAATGAGCAGTTCTTC. It is translated as CATEGAAGQSSYNEQFF.

This chain connects TRBV11-2 to TRBJ2-3; 7 nucleotides align to TRBD1. Germline trimming cut 5 bases from V and 1 base from J; bases unmatched to any gene: 6. Per germline, CDR1 SGHAT and CDR2 FQNNGV. The CDR3 extends over 15 amino acids. In nucleotides, the CDR3 is TGTGCCAGCAGCCCTGGGACAGCCCGCACAGATACGCAGTATTTT. Translation gives CASSPGTARTDTQYF.

This clone has a handful of counts. The V and J genes are TRBV5-1 and TRBJ2-1; TRBD1 matches at 9 bases. The CDR3 contains 14 residues. Trimming at V came to 2 bases and at J to 5 bases, leaving 2 bases not matched to a gene. Germline-derived CDR1 and CDR2 are SGHRS and YFSETQ. The CDR3 bases are TGCGCCAGCAGCTTCACAGGGGGCGACAATGAGCAGTTCTTC. The encoded protein is CASSFTGGDNEQFF.

The chain joins TRBV18 to TRBJ2-7; 9 positions agree with TRBD2. J was trimmed by 4 bases and V by 3 bases; bases with no gene match: 7. Germline values: CDR1 KGHSH, CDR2 LQKENI. The CDR3 totals 15 residues. The CDR3 spells CASSPAGGGDYEQYF. In nucleotides, the CDR3 is TGTGCCAGCTCACCGGCAGGCGGGGGGGATTACGAGCAGTACTTC.

The chain uses TRBV6-5 and TRBJ2-7; 9 nucleotides align to TRBD1. The J segment lost 4 bases and the V segment lost 8 bases, leaving 12 bases of the junction unmatched. Germline V lookup: CDR1 MNHEY, CDR2 SVGAGI. This CDR3 contains 15 residues. CDR3 bases: TGTGCCAGCGCCCGGTCCTTACAGGGGGCATACGAGCAGTACTTC. Translated: CASARSLQGAYEQYF.

This chain joins TRBV19 and TRBJ2-7; TRBD1 matches 10 bases. The CDR3 length is 15 residues. Germline V CDR1 and CDR2: LNHDA, SQIVND (reference sequence). With V trimmed by 11 bases and J by 2 bases, 12 bases remained unmatched. Here the CDR3 DNA reads TGTGCCTGCTCCCCCCGGGACAGGGGAACCTACGAGCAGTACTTC. Its protein is CACSPRDRGTYEQYF.

V usage is TRBV4-1 and J usage is TRBJ2-1; D is unclear. Deletions cut 2 bases from V and 7 bases from J, with 9 bases between. From germline, CDR1 is MGHRA and CDR2 YSYEKL. The length of the CDR3 is 13 residues. The DNA for the CDR3 is TGCGCCAGCAGCCAAATCCCAAGGAATGAGCAGTTCTTC. This gives the protein CASSQIPRNEQFF.

CDR3 residues: CASSLGIAEAFF. In DNA form, the CDR3 reads TGTGCCAGCAGCTTGGGGATAGCTGAAGCTTTCTTT. J is TRBJ1-1 and V is TRBV7-9; D not resolved. The CDR3 spans 12 residues. The V gene lost 3 bases and the J gene lost 6 bases, with 8 bases spanning the gap. The germline V gene has CDR1 SEHNR and CDR2 FQNEAQ (reference sequence).

This clone was observed once. The chain uses TRBV19 and TRBJ2-3; D assignment may be TRBD1 or TRBD2 (5 bases each). The germline V gene has CDR1 LNHDA and CDR2 SQIVND (reference sequence). Trimming pared 5 bases from V and 11 bases from J, leaving 23 bases between. The CDR3 loop spans 15 amino acids. This CDR3 reads CASSAPGPVRGVQYF. DNA for the CDR3: TGTGCCAGTAGTGCCCCGGGGCCCGTGCGTGGTGTGCAGTATTTT.

The J gene is TRBJ2-7, the V gene TRBV6-2 or TRBV6-3, with D perhaps TRBD1 (6 bases). Trimming cost V 3 bases and J 2 bases, with 20 bases left between them. The CDR3 runs to 17 residues. Germline V lookup: CDR1 MNHEY, CDR2 SVGEGT. CDR3 sequence (DNA): TGTGCCAGCAGTTATAGCCCGAGAGGCAGGGGCACCTACGAGCAGTACTTC. Its protein is CASSYSPRGRGTYEQYF.

The rearrangement uses TRBV4-2 and TRBJ1-6; 8 nucleotides agree with TRBD1. Losses at the gene ends were 3 bases for V and 9 bases for J; bases not matched to a gene: 1. CDR1 is LGHNA, CDR2 YNFKEQ, per germline. CDR3 length: 13 residues. CDR3 sequence reads: CASSQDRASPLHF. The CDR3 DNA reads TGTGCCAGCAGCCAGGACAGGGCTTCACCCCTCCACTTT.

The rearrangement uses TRBV19 and TRBJ2-1; maybe TRBD2 (6 bases). V lost 3 bases and J 6 bases, leaving 12 bases between the germline ends. Germline CDR1 reads LNHDA; CDR2 reads SQIVND (reference sequence). The CDR3 is made up of 14 amino acids. CDR3 coding DNA: TGTGCCAGTAGTATGGACTATTTATTCAATGAGCAGTTCTTC. As protein: CASSMDYLFNEQFF.

V usage is TRBV18 and J usage is TRBJ2-2; D ambiguous. The CDR3 has 13 residues. V dropped 2 bases and J dropped 6 bases, with 7 bases sitting between them. Germline loops: CDR1 KGHSH, CDR2 LQKENI. CDR3 in amino acids: CASSPNSAGELFF. CDR3 coding DNA: TGTGCCAGCTCACCAAACTCCGCCGGGGAGCTGTTTTTT. The variable domain in full, completed from reference TRBV18 and TRBJ2-2, reads NAGVMQNPRHLVRRRGQEARLRCSPMKGHSHVYWYRQLPEEGLKFMVYLQKENIIDESGMPKERFSAEFPKEGPSILRIQQVVRGDSAAYFCASSPNSAGELFFGEGSRLTVL.

The gene calls are TRBV14 and TRBJ1-2, with 7 bases identical to TRBD1. V lost 0 bases to trimming and J lost 6 bases; unmatched junction nucleotides: 13. CDR3 length equals 17 residues. Germline loops: CDR1 SGHDN, CDR2 FVKESK. The CDR3 region has the DNA TGTGCCAGCAGCCAAGATATTTGGGACAGCGTAAGGGATGGCTACACCTTC. Amino acids: CASSQDIWDSVRDGYTF.

V usage is TRBV7-3 and J usage is TRBJ2-1; a possible D gene is TRBD1 (6 bases). CDR3 length equals 17 residues. V lost 5 bases, J lost 0 bases, and 17 bases lay in between. The germline V gene has CDR1 SGHTA and CDR2 FQGTGA. The CDR3 DNA sequence: TGTGCCAGCAGCCCCCGGCAGGGGCCGAGCTCCTACAATGAGCAGTTCTTC. It specifies CASSPRQGPSSYNEQFF.

This chain connects TRBV18 to TRBJ1-1, with D hard to call. V lost 3 bases and J 1 base, leaving 3 bases between the germline ends. CDR3 length: 12 residues. Germline V gene sequence: CDR1 KGHSH, CDR2 LQKENI. The chain's CDR3 is CASSPQNTEAFF. The DNA of the CDR3 is TGTGCCAGCTCACCTCAGAACACTGAAGCTTTCTTT.

This clone turned up a few times. The rearrangement links TRBV2 to TRBJ2-1; D ambiguous. V lost 5 bases, J lost 1 base, and 12 bases lay in between. CDR1 is SNHLY and CDR2 is FYNNEI in the germline V gene. The CDR3 length is 15 residues. The DNA of the CDR3 is TGTGCCAGCAGTACGCAGTGGTCATCCTACAATGAGCAGTTCTTC. Its protein product is CASSTQWSSYNEQFF.

The chain recombines TRBV6-6 with TRBJ2-2; D is uncertain. CDR3 length: 12 residues. CDR1 is MNHNY, CDR2 SVGAGI, per germline (reference sequence). Trimming took off 4 bases at V and 3 bases at J, with 3 bases between the two ends. In DNA form, the CDR3 reads TGTGCCAGCAGTTCCTACACCGGGGAGCTGTTTTTT. Protein sequence: CASSSYTGELFF.

This clone was counted between two and nine times. The V call is TRBV7-9, the J call TRBJ2-7, with TRBD1 as a possible D gene (6 bases). CDR1 and CDR2 from the germline V gene are SEHNR and FQNEAQ (reference sequence). This CDR3 has 15 amino acids. Between the trimmed V and J ends, which lost 2 bases and 6 bases, there was a span of 17 bases. The CDR3 spells CASSLHGSLRGEQYF. CDR3 nucleotides: TGTGCCAGCAGCTTACACGGTTCTCTCAGGGGCGAGCAGTACTTC.

The gene calls are TRBV4-2 and TRBJ2-7; D perhaps matches TRBD2 (6 bases). CDR3 size: 16 residues. Deletions cut 0 bases from V and 4 bases from J, with 16 bases between. CDR1 is LGHNA, CDR2 YNFKEQ, per germline. The CDR3 loop reads CASSQELGLAFYEQYF. CDR3 DNA: TGTGCCAGCAGCCAAGAATTGGGACTGGCTTTTTACGAGCAGTACTTC.

The chain uses TRBV5-1 and TRBJ1-4, with 7 bases fitting TRBD1. This CDR3 has 14 residues. V was pared by 6 bases and J by 8 bases, with 10 bases of the junction left unmatched. Germline lookup yields CDR1 SGHRS and CDR2 YFSETQ. The DNA for the CDR3 is TGCGCCAGCACCAGGGGGGAATTGGACGAAAAACTGTTTTTT. This sequence encodes CASTRGELDEKLFF.

The V gene is TRBV9, the J gene TRBJ2-1; 9 nucleotides agree with TRBD2. V was clipped by 3 bases and J by 8 bases; unmatched bases: 12. Per the germline V gene, CDR1 is SGDLS and CDR2 is YYNGEE. The CDR3 runs to 16 residues. The CDR3 DNA reads as TGTGCCAGCAGCGACTCACTAGCGGGTACGTACCATGAGCAGTTCTTC. It yields the protein CASSDSLAGTYHEQFF.

J is TRBJ2-1 and V is TRBV27, with TRBD2 matching 9 bases. CDR1 and CDR2 from the germline V gene are MNHEY and SMNVEV (reference sequence). The ends lost 8 bases at V and 5 bases at J; junction bases unmatched: 13. The CDR3 consists of 16 residues. CDR3 protein: CASRATILAGNNEQFF. The CDR3 nucleotides read TGTGCCAGCCGCGCCACCATACTAGCGGGTAACAATGAGCAGTTCTTC.

This rearrangement joins TRBV12-3 or TRBV12-4 to TRBJ1-1; D perhaps matches TRBD1 (6 bases). CDR3 length: 13 residues. The V end was cut by 10 bases, the J end by 3 bases, with 15 bases between. DNA of the CDR3: TGTGCCACCGAACAGGGTTCTGACACTGAAGCTTTCTTT. It encodes CATEQGSDTEAFF.

This clone was seen only once. The chain joins TRBV5-1 to TRBJ2-2, with D possibly matching TRBD1 (5 bases). Germline V lookup: CDR1 SGHRS, CDR2 YFSETQ. V was pared by 3 bases and J by 4 bases, with 7 bases between. The CDR3 has 13 residues. CDR3 sequence (DNA): TGCGCCAGCAGCTGGACAAGCACCGGGGAGCTGTTTTTT. As protein: CASSWTSTGELFF.